This TCR beta chain was documented in a study of shared T cell receptors in the human thymus. Trimming took 0 bases from V and 6 from J; bases not matched to a gene: 10. In germline, CDR1 is SEHNR, CDR2 FQNEAQ (reference sequence). This CDR3 region has 18 residues. This clone was seen a handful of times. Measured with immunoSEQ multiplex PCR; TCRdb has only the in-frame clones, and not every one. The sample lists over 450,000 clones, approximately 80% occurring once. This sample also belongs to another study, concerning human thymus T cells. That investigation notes: Donation was from healthy Finnish infants who were having corrective surgery that addressed congenital heart defects. Gene usage (both V and J) appeared biased in thymic and blood repertoires.

Sequencing input: thymocytes. The source is a boy under two years old with a congenital heart defect. J is TRBJ2-2 and V is TRBV7-9, with TRBD2 matching over 10 bases. As DNA, the CDR3 is TGTGCCAGCAGCTTAGCCCCTGAGGCTAGCGGGAGAGCCGGGGAGCTGTTTTTT. Encoded protein: CASSLAPEASGRAGELFF.